This note documents a single T cell receptor (beta chain) sequence. These data belong to a study of blood T cell repertoires in COVID-19. Study-level information: Samples came from the United States, Italy and Spain, spanning acute and convalescent COVID-19.

CDR1 is LNHDA, CDR2 SQIVND, per germline (reference sequence). CDR3 length: 15 residues. The J segment lost 4 bases and the V segment lost 5 bases, leaving 9 bases of the junction unmatched. Per the study methods: Amplification of reference gene primers provided the estimated nucleated cell counts. Method: immunoSEQ multiplex PCR; TCRdb's copy keeps in-frame clones and lacks some. V, J and clone size reflect that table, while D and trimming were determined from the DNA. The sample carries over 130,000 clones, 85% to 90% recorded once. The chain has TRBV19 and TRBJ1-2; 8 bases align to TRBD1. The sequenced sample was peripheral blood. This clonotype was sampled from a woman of 80 years or more with acute or convalescent COVID-19. The CDR3 is CASSSGQGGFYGYTF. For the CDR3, the DNA is TGTGCCAGTAGTTCCGGACAGGGAGGATTCTATGGCTACACCTTC.